A selection of T cell receptor beta chains follows, all from one sample in a study of CD8 T cells in Susac syndrome. Via MiXCR, TCRdb re-called the immunoSEQ multiplex PCR reads, giving one row per CDR3 protein. The sample contains around 230,000 distinct CDR3 sequences, around 96% of which appear only once. The specimen was CD4+ T cells from PBMCs. These receptor sequences come from a human donor with multiple sclerosis. Each CDR3 is given with its conserved first and last residue. The order of the fields is D gene, J gene, V gene, CDR3 protein, CDR3 DNA. D genes are given only for firm matches.

d_gene: .; j_gene: TRBJ1-2; v_gene: TRBV4-1; CDR3aa: CASSPPGPANYGYTF; CDR3nt: TGCGCCAGCAGCCCACCAGGGCCTGCTAACTATGGCTACACCTTC
d_gene: .; j_gene: TRBJ1-1; v_gene: TRBV21-1; CDR3aa: CASSNGESIEAFF; CDR3nt: TGTGCCAGCAGCAATGGAGAGTCGATTGAAGCTTTCTTT
d_gene: .; j_gene: TRBJ2-5; v_gene: TRBV18; CDR3aa: CASSPNDQETQYF; CDR3nt: TGTGCCAGCTCACCGAACGACCAAGAGACCCAGTACTTC
d_gene: .; j_gene: TRBJ2-6; v_gene: TRBV21-1; CDR3aa: CARRTGSAGANVLTF; CDR3nt: TGTGCCAGGAGGACAGGGTCGGCTGGGGCCAACGTCCTGACTTTC
d_gene: .; j_gene: TRBJ2-7; v_gene: TRBV21-1; CDR3aa: CASSLDPGEGEQYF; CDR3nt: TGTGCCAGCAGCCTTGATCCGGGGGAGGGCGAGCAGTACTTC
d_gene: TRBD2; j_gene: TRBJ2-7; v_gene: TRBV15; CDR3aa: CATSRGLAGTYEQYF; CDR3nt: TGTGCCACCAGCAGAGGGCTAGCGGGGACCTACGAGCAGTACTTC
d_gene: TRBD1; j_gene: TRBJ1-1; v_gene: TRBV4-1; CDR3aa: CASSDGGDRDFF; CDR3nt: TGCGCCAGCAGCGATGGTGGAGACAGGGATTTCTTT
d_gene: .; j_gene: TRBJ2-1; v_gene: TRBV20-1; CDR3aa: CSAGEDNEQFF; CDR3nt: TGCAGTGCGGGAGAGGACAATGAGCAGTTCTTC
d_gene: TRBD1; j_gene: TRBJ2-6; v_gene: TRBV2; CDR3aa: CASSEGVYRTGPPGANVLTF; CDR3nt: TGTGCCAGCAGTGAAGGGGTGTATCGGACAGGGCCTCCTGGGGCCAACGTCCTGACTTTC
d_gene: TRBD2; j_gene: TRBJ2-1; v_gene: TRBV12-3/TRBV12-4; CDR3aa: CASSLGTSGSRNEQFF; CDR3nt: TGTGCCAGCAGTTTAGGGACTAGCGGGAGTCGCAATGAGCAGTTCTTC
d_gene: .; j_gene: TRBJ2-1; v_gene: TRBV2; CDR3aa: CASPETIYNEQFF; CDR3nt: TGTGCCTCCCCCGAGACTATCTACAATGAGCAGTTCTTC
d_gene: .; j_gene: TRBJ2-7; v_gene: TRBV12-5; CDR3aa: CASGLGYEQYF; CDR3nt: TGTGCTAGTGGTTTGGGGTACGAGCAGTACTTC